This entry concerns a single T cell receptor (beta chain). Its target is not known. The data are from a study of graft-versus-host responses after intestinal transplantation. Trimming removed 3 bases at V and 5 bases at J, with 16 bases between. Germline values: CDR1 LNHDA, CDR2 SQIVND (reference sequence). CDR3 length equals 15 residues. General study findings and limits: Among circulating GvH clones, peak levels were associated with early post-transplant declines in HvG clones.

Only in-frame clones appear in the TCRdb table, and some are missing; sequencing was by immunoSEQ multiplex PCR. The top ten hold nearly 0.4% of the sample, which has approximately 70,000 clones, roughly 84% seen once. The chain couples TRBV19 to TRBJ1-2; D gene ambiguous. The sample consisted of unstimulated CD4+ T cells sorted from spleen or lymph node cells, taken before transplant. This clonotype was sampled from a human donor who was the organ donor for an intestinal transplant. This chain's CDR3 is CASSMPGEWSYGYTF. CDR3 nucleotides: TGTGCCAGTAGTATGCCCGGGGAATGGAGTTATGGCTACACCTTC.